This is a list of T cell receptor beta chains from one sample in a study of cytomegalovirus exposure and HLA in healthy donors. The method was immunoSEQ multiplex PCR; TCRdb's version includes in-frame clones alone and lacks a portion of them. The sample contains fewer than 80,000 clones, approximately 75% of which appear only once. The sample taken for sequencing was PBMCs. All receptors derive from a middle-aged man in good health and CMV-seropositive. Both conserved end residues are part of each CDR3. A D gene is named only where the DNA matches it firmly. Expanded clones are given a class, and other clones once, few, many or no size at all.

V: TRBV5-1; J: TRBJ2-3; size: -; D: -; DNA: TGCGCCAGCAGCTTGGGCGGGTCGAGCACAGATACGCAGTATTTT; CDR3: CASSLGGSSTDTQYF
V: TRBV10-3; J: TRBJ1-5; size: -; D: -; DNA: TGTGCCACTAGGGCAGGGGTCGATCAGCCCCAGCATTTT; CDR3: CATRAGVDQPQHF
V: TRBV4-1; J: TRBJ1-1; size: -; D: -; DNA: TGCGCCAGCAGCCTCAGGGAGGGAGGTGTACATGGAACTGAAGCTTTCTTT; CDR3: CASSLREGGVHGTEAFF
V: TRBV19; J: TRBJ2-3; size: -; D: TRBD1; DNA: TGTGCCAGTAGGACGACAGGGTTCACAGATACGCAGTATTTT; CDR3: CASRTTGFTDTQYF
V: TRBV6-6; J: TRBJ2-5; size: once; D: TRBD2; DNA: TGTGCCAGCAGTTACGGGGGGAGGGAAGAGACCCAGTACTTC; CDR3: CASSYGGREETQYF
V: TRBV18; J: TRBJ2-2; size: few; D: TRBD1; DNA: TGTGCCAGCTCACGGATACAGGGGGGCACCGGGGAGCTGTTTTTT; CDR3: CASSRIQGGTGELFF
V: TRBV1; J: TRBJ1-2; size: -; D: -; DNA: TGCACCAGCAGCCGGACAGGTCTAGCTAACTATGGCTACACCTTC; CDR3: CTSSRTGLANYGYTF
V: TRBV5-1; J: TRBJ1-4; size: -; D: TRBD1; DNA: TGCGCCAGCAGCGAAACCCCCGGGACAGGGAATGAAAAACTGTTTTTT; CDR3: CASSETPGTGNEKLFF
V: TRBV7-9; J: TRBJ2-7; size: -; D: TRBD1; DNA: TGTGCCAGCAGCTTAGCTCTTCGGGACAGGGGAGTGTTAGGCTACGAGCAGTACTTC; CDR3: CASSLALRDRGVLGYEQYF
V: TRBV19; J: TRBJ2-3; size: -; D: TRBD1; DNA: TGTGCCGCGGCGAGGGGGACAGGGGTTGATACGCAGTATTTT; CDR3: CAAARGTGVDTQYF
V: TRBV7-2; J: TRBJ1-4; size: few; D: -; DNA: TGTGCCAGCAGCTCGTTTGGGGAGGGACGAGAAAAACTGTTTTTT; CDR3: CASSSFGEGREKLFF
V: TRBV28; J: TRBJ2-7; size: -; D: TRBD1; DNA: TGTGCCACCTCACCCCCCACAGGGGGGCCCTACGAGCAGTACTTC; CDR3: CATSPPTGGPYEQYF
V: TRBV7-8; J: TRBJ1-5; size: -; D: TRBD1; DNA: TGTGCCAGCAGCTATACAGGGGGGGGCAATCAGCCCCAGCATTTT; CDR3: CASSYTGGGNQPQHF
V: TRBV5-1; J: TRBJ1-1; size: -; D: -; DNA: TGCGCCAGCAGCCCTCAAAAAGGGGGTAGCACTGAAGCTTTCTTT; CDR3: CASSPQKGGSTEAFF
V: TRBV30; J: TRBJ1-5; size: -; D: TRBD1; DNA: TGTGCCTGGAGTGACCCCTACAGGGGAAGCAATCAGCCCCAGCATTTT; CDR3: CAWSDPYRGSNQPQHF
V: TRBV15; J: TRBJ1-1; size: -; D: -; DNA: TGTGCCACCAGGAACAGGGTGAACACTGAAGCTTTCTTT; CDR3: CATRNRVNTEAFF
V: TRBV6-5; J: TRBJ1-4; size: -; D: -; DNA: TGTGCCAGCAGTTACTCCTCGCACCAGGGGAGAGAAAAACTGTTTTTT; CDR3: CASSYSSHQGREKLFF
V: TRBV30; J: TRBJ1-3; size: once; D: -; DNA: TGTGCCTGGAGTGTACCCGGGGGAAACACCATATATTTT; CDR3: CAWSVPGGNTIYF
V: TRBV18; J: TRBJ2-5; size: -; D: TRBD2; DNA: TGTGCCAGCTCACAACCGGGACTAGCGATCGAGACCCAGTACTTC; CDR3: CASSQPGLAIETQYF
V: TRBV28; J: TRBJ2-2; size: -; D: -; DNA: TGTGCCAGCAGTTTTTCGGTTACCGGGGAGCTGTTTTTT; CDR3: CASSFSVTGELFF
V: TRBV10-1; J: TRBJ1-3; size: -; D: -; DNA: TGCGCCAGCTCGGACAGATCCAGGGACACCATATATTTT; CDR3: CASSDRSRDTIYF
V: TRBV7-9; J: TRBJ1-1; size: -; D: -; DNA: TGTGCCAGCAGCTTAGCAGGGGGGAACACTGAAGCTTTCTTT; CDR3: CASSLAGGNTEAFF
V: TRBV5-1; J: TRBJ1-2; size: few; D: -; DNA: TGCGCCAGCAGCTTGGGGGAGAACAACTATGGCTACACCTTC; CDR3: CASSLGENNYGYTF
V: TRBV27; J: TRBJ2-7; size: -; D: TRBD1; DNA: TGTGCCAGCAGTTTAATGGGACAGCCCTACGAGCAGTACTTC; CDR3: CASSLMGQPYEQYF
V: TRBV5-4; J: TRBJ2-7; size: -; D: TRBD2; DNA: TGTGCCAGCAGCTCTGCCGGGACTACTCCGGGGGAGCAGTACTTC; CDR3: CASSSAGTTPGEQYF
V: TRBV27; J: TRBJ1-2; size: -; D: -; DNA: TGTGCCAGTCTCCCCCATTTCTGGGCGGGGAGTGGCTACACCTTC; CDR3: CASLPHFWAGSGYTF
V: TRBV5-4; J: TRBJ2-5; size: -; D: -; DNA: TGTGCCAGCAGCTTACCAGATTCCCAAGAGACCCAGTACTTC; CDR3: CASSLPDSQETQYF
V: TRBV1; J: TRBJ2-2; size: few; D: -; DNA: TGCACCAGCAGCCAAGCGGGAACCGGGGAGCTGTTTTTT; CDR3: CTSSQAGTGELFF
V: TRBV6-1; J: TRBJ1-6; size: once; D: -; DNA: TGTGCCAGCAGTGTAACCCTTATAGCCAATTCACCCCTCCACTTT; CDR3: CASSVTLIANSPLHF
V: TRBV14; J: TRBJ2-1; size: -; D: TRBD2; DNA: TGTGCCAGCAGCCCGACGGGCGGGAGAGTGGACAATGAGCAGTTCTTC; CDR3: CASSPTGGRVDNEQFF
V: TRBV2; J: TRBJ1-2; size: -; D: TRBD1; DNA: TGTGCCAGCAGTGAAACCCGTGGGACAGGGGATGGCTACACCTTC; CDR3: CASSETRGTGDGYTF
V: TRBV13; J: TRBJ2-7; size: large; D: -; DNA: TGTGCCAGCAGCTTAGAACAGGGCGGGTCGGGGGAGCAGTACTTC; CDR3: CASSLEQGGSGEQYF
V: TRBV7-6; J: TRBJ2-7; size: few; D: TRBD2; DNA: TGTGCCAGCAGCGGGAGCGGGGGGGCTGGGTACGAGCAGTACTTC; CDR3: CASSGSGGAGYEQYF
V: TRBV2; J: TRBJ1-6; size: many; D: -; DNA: TGTGCCAGCAGTGAACAGGGTTTTTCGGATTCACCCCTCCACTTT; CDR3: CASSEQGFSDSPLHF
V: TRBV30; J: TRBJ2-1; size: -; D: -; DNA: TGTGCCTGGAGTAGCGACAGATACAATGAGCAGTTCTTC; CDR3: CAWSSDRYNEQFF
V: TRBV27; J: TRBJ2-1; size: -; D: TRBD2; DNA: TGTGCCAGCAGTTTCTCGACTAGCGGGAGGACGAGGTGGGACAATGAGCAGTTCTTC; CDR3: CASSFSTSGRTRWDNEQFF
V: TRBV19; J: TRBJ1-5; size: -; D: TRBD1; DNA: TGTGCCAGTAGTATTCCGGGACAGGGGGCAAGACAGCCCCAGCATTTT; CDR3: CASSIPGQGARQPQHF
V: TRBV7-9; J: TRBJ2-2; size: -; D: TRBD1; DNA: TGTGCCAGCAGCGCACCGGGACAGGGGAACACCGGGGAGCTGTTTTTT; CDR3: CASSAPGQGNTGELFF
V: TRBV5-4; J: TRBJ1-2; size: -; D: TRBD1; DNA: TGTGCCAGCAGCCCAGGGACAGGACTTACCTATGGCTACACCTTC; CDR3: CASSPGTGLTYGYTF
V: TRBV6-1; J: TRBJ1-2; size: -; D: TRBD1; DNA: TGTGCCAGCAGTGAAGGAGGGACAGGGTTGGGCTACACCTTC; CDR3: CASSEGGTGLGYTF
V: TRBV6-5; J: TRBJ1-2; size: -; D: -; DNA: TGTGCCAGCAGTAGAGGAGCTAACTATGGCTACACCTTC; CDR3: CASSRGANYGYTF
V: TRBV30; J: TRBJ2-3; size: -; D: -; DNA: TGTGCCTGGAGTCCTTGGAGTAGAACAGATACGCAGTATTTT; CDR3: CAWSPWSRTDTQYF
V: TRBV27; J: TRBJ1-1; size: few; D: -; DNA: TGTGCCAGCAGTTTAGGGGGGGGTAGGACTGAAGCTTTCTTT; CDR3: CASSLGGGRTEAFF
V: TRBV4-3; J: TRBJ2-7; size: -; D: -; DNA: TGCGCCAGCAGCCAAGATCATAGGGGCCAGACCTACGAGCAGTACTTC; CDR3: CASSQDHRGQTYEQYF
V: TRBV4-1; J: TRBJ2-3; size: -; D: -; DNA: TGCGCCAGCAGCCCGCACGGCGCCGCGGGAGATACGCAGTATTTT; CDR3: CASSPHGAAGDTQYF
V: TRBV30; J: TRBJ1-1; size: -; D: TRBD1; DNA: TGTGCCTGGAGTTCCCTCACAGGGGGAGGGACTGAAGCTTTCTTT; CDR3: CAWSSLTGGGTEAFF
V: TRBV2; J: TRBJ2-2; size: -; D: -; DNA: TGTGCCAGCAGTAACCTCGGGACCGGGGAGCTGTTTTTT; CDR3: CASSNLGTGELFF
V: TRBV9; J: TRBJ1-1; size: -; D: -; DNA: TGTGCCAGCAGCTTACGACAAGACGCGGGTACTGAAGCTTTCTTT; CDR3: CASSLRQDAGTEAFF
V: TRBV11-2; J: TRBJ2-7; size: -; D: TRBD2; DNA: TGTGCCAGCAGCTTAAATTTAGGACTAGCGGGCTACGAGCAGTACTTC; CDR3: CASSLNLGLAGYEQYF
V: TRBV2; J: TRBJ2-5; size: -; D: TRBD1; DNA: TGTGCCAGCAAACTAAATCCGGGACAGGGCAGGGAGACCCAGTACTTC; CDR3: CASKLNPGQGRETQYF
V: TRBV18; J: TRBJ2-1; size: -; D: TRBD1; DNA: TGTGCCAGCTCACCGGGACAGGGGGCGTCGAATGAGCAGTTCTTC; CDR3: CASSPGQGASNEQFF
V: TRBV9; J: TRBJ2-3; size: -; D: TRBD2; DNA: TGTGCCAGCAGCCCTAGGGCGATGCTAGCGGGGGATGATACGCAGTATTTT; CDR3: CASSPRAMLAGDDTQYF
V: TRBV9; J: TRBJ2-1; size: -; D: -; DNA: TGTGCCAGCAGCGTAGTCCTTAGTAGCGTTGAGCAGTTCTTC; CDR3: CASSVVLSSVEQFF
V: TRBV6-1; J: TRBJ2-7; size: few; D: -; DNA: TGTGCCAGCAGTGAAACCCTAGCTGGCGACGAGCAGTACTTC; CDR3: CASSETLAGDEQYF